These 14 T cell receptor beta chains were all obtained from the same sample, sequenced in a study of blood T cell repertoires in COVID-19. TCRdb's table, derived via immunoSEQ multiplex PCR, lists solely in-frame clones and lacks some. This table has 110,000 or so clones, just under 90% appearing once. The sequenced sample was peripheral blood. The receptors shown here come from a woman aged 50 to 65 with acute or convalescent COVID-19.

J is TRBJ2-1 and V is TRBV25-1, with 8 bases lining up with TRBD2. The CDR3 is made up of 15 amino acids. Losses at the gene ends were 4 bases for V and 2 bases for J; bases not matched to a gene: 4. Germline V gives CDR1 MGHDK, CDR2 SYGVNS. The CDR3 region has the DNA TGTGCCAGCAGTGCCAGTAGCGGGACCTACAATGAGCAGTTCTTC. Residues: CASSASSGTYNEQFF.

The rearrangement uses TRBV2 and TRBJ2-7, with TRBD2 as a possible D gene (6 bases). This CDR3 region has 13 residues. V dropped 4 bases and J dropped 3 bases, with 10 bases sitting between them. Germline lookup yields CDR1 SNHLY and CDR2 FYNNEI. DNA of the CDR3: TGTGCCAGCAGTGCGGGAGCTATCTACGAGCAGTACTTC. Translation: CASSAGAIYEQYF.

J is TRBJ1-2 and V is TRBV25-1; D gene unclear. The germline gives CDR1 MGHDK, CDR2 SYGVNS. CDR3 length equals 12 residues. The V end was cut by 1 base, the J end by 8 bases, with 8 bases between. DNA of the CDR3: TGTGCCAGCAGTGAATGGAGGCTGGGCTACACCTTC. Translation gives CASSEWRLGYTF.

This chain joins TRBV10-3 and TRBJ2-2; D unclear. From germline, CDR1 is ENHRY and CDR2 SYGVKD. V shed 3 bases and J shed 0 bases, with 17 bases lying between them. The CDR3 extends over 18 amino acids. Here the CDR3 reads CAISDPTEVGPNTGELFF. The CDR3 DNA reads TGTGCCATCAGTGACCCAACCGAGGTGGGTCCGAACACCGGGGAGCTGTTTTTT.

The chain employs TRBV18 and TRBJ2-5; 7 bases align to TRBD2. This CDR3 region has 14 residues. Germline V CDR1 and CDR2: KGHSH, LQKENI. The junction had 3 bases not matched to a gene; V was cut back by 2 bases and J by 3 bases. The CDR3 DNA follows: TGTGCCAGCTCACCAGTAAGCGGGGAAGAGACCCAGTACTTC. Its translation: CASSPVSGEETQYF.

CDR3 sequence (DNA): TGTGCCAGCAGTTTCGGCCCTAGCGGAACCTACGAGCAGTACTTC. This gives the protein CASSFGPSGTYEQYF. The rearrangement uses TRBV7-6 and TRBJ2-7, with 7 positions matching TRBD2. The length of the CDR3 is 15 residues. Germline CDR1 reads SGHVS; CDR2 reads FNYEAQ. The ends lost 6 bases at V and 2 bases at J; junction bases unmatched: 10.

V usage is TRBV12-3 or TRBV12-4 and J usage is TRBJ2-5, with a tentative D call TRBD2 (5 bases). V was clipped by 6 bases and J by 5 bases, with 13 bases between them. This CDR3 region has 13 residues. DNA of the CDR3: TGTGCCAGCAGACTAGGGCGGCGTGAGACCCAGTACTTC. Protein product: CASRLGRRETQYF.

CDR3 in amino acids: CASSELAGRSYEQYF. The CDR3 DNA sequence: TGTGCCAGCAGTGAACTAGCGGGGAGGTCCTACGAGCAGTACTTC. V and J are TRBV6-1 and TRBJ2-7, with 9 bases that match TRBD2. Looked up from germline, CDR1 is MNHNS and CDR2 is SASEGT. The CDR3 totals 15 residues. V was clipped by 2 bases and J by 1 base; unmatched bases: 3.

The chain carries TRBV2 and TRBJ1-2, with D possibly TRBD1 on 6 matching bases. V lost 6 bases to trimming and J lost 2 bases, with 16 bases between them. This CDR3 spans 15 amino acids. CDR1 and CDR2 from the germline V gene are SNHLY and FYNNEI. CDR3 bases: TGTGCCAGCAGGGGGAGGGGGACTACCAACTATGGCTACACCTTC. Residues: CASRGRGTTNYGYTF. The complete variable domain, with remaining parts taken from reference TRBV2 and TRBJ1-2, reads EPEVTQTPSHQVTQMGQEVILRCVPISNHLYFYWYRQILGQKVEFLVSFYNNEISEKSEIFDDQFSVERPDGSNFTLKIRSTKLEDSAMYFCASRGRGTTNYGYTFGSGTRLTVV.

This chain connects TRBV18 to TRBJ2-3; TRBD1 agrees at 10 bases. Per germline, CDR1 KGHSH and CDR2 LQKENI. This CDR3 is 16 amino acids long. The ends lost 4 bases at V and 3 bases at J; junction bases unmatched: 7. The CDR3 bases are TGTGCCAGCTCACATAGACAGGGGGCGCAGACAGATACGCAGTATTTT. Translating it yields CASSHRQGAQTDTQYF.

The rearrangement joins TRBV25-1 to TRBJ2-7, with 8 bases matching TRBD1. This CDR3 has 15 residues. The V and J ends lost 5 bases and 2 bases, in that order; junction bases with no gene match: 8. Germline lookup yields CDR1 MGHDK and CDR2 SYGVNS. The CDR3 spells CASSLGTGLTYEQYF. For the CDR3, the DNA is TGTGCCAGCAGTTTGGGGACAGGCCTTACCTACGAGCAGTACTTC.

The rearrangement uses TRBV20-1 and TRBJ2-5, with a weak D call TRBD1 (6 bases). V was pared by 3 bases and J by 2 bases, with 10 bases between. CDR3 length: 13 residues. CDR1 DFQATT and CDR2 SNEGSKA come from the germline V gene (reference sequence). The CDR3 nucleotides read TGCAGTGCTAGTCCACAGGGTCAAGAGACCCAGTACTTC. Its translation: CSASPQGQETQYF.

This clone was seen only once. The rearrangement links TRBV4-1 to TRBJ2-7; 9 bases agree with TRBD2. Germline CDR1 and CDR2: MGHRA and YSYEKL. V lost 3 bases to trimming and J lost 3 bases; unmatched junction nucleotides: 12. This CDR3 has 17 amino acids. The CDR3 loop is CASSQDSAVSGSYEQYF. The CDR3 coding sequence is TGCGCCAGCAGCCAGGATTCTGCGGTTAGCGGGAGCTACGAGCAGTACTTC.

The V call is TRBV28, the J call TRBJ2-5; 7 bases are shared with TRBD1. CDR3 length: 21 residues. Looked up from germline, CDR1 is MDHEN and CDR2 is SYDVKM. The ends lost 5 bases at V and 1 base at J; junction bases unmatched: 25. This chain's CDR3 is CASSDFNFRPNNRDSQETQYF. The CDR3 DNA reads TGTGCCAGCAGTGATTTTAATTTCAGGCCCAACAACCGGGACAGCCAAGAGACCCAGTACTTC.